The 30 T cell receptor beta chains below come from one sample, sequenced in a study of T cells after yellow fever vaccination. TCRdb fed the 5' RACE reads into MiXCR, producing one record per CDR3 protein. The table includes about 310,000 distinct CDR3 sequences, approximately 3.8% detected once. The source was PBMCs, collected on the day of the yellow fever booster vaccination. The receptors come from a young man who received the YFV17D yellow fever vaccine.

This clonotype was counted only a few times. V and J are TRBV20-1 and TRBJ1-4; TRBD1 matches 8 bases. The CDR3 loop spans 14 amino acids. CDR1 DFQATT and CDR2 SNEGSKA come from the germline V gene (reference sequence). After removal of 1 base from V and 8 bases from J, the junction contained 6 bases not matched to a gene. The CDR3 bases are TGCAGTGCTAGAGGTAGCAGGGGGCTGGAAAAACTGTTTTTT. This translates into CSARGSRGLEKLFF.

This clonotype was observed many times. The genes are TRBV7-2 and TRBJ2-5; TRBD2 matches 7 bases. This CDR3 has 15 residues. Unmatched junction bases numbered 7, after V lost 5 bases and J lost 1 base. Germline values: CDR1 SGHTA, CDR2 FQGNSA. CDR3 in DNA: TGTGCCAGCAGCCTTGGGACTATTACCCAAGAGACCCAGTACTTC. The encoded protein is CASSLGTITQETQYF. Full variable domain (missing parts from reference TRBV7-2 and TRBJ2-5): GAGVSQSPSNKVTEKGKDVELRCDPISGHTALYWYRQSLGQGLEFLIYFQGNSAPDKSGLPSDRFSAERTGGSVSTLTIQRTQQEDSAVYLCASSLGTITQETQYFGPGTRLLVL.

In its sample, this clonotype was seen many times. This chain links TRBV20-1 with TRBJ2-3; D is unclear. The CDR3 length is 13 residues. The germline V gene has CDR1 DFQATT and CDR2 SNEGSKA (reference sequence). V lost 0 bases and J lost 3, with 7 bases in between. The CDR3 nucleotides are TGCAGTGCTAGAGATGATTTGACAGATACGCAGTATTTT. It encodes CSARDDLTDTQYF.

This sequence joins TRBV6-1 and TRBJ2-1, with 7 bases that match TRBD1. J lost 4 bases, V lost 1 base, and 1 base had no gene match. The CDR3 runs 14 residues. Germline V lookup: CDR1 MNHNS, CDR2 SASEGT. CDR3 loop: CASSEGDRYNEQFF. CDR3 coding DNA: TGTGCCAGCAGTGAAGGGGACAGATACAATGAGCAGTTCTTC.

In this sample, this clonotype turned up many times. CDR3 in amino acids: CASGYDGATDTQYF. For the CDR3, the DNA is TGTGCTAGTGGATACGACGGGGCCACAGATACGCAGTATTTT. The rearrangement joins TRBV12-5 to TRBJ2-3; D assignment may be TRBD1 or TRBD2 (5 bases each). V lost 6 bases to trimming and J lost 2 bases, with 12 bases between them. The CDR3 extends over 14 amino acids. Germline loops: CDR1 LGHNT, CDR2 FRNRAP.

This chain joins TRBV21-1 and TRBJ2-7. TRBV21-1 is noted as a pseudogene. The CDR3 length is 14 residues. The chain's CDR3 is CASSKGPDCYEQYF. As DNA, the CDR3 is TGTGCCAGCAGCAAAGGGCCGGATTGCTACGAGCAGTACTTC.

This clonotype came up many times. V is TRBV20-1 and J is TRBJ2-5; 7 bases match TRBD1. CDR1 and CDR2 (germline): DFQATT, SNEGSKA (reference sequence). The CDR3 has 14 amino acids. V lost 6 bases to trimming and J lost 4 bases; unmatched junction nucleotides: 11. The CDR3: CSAKLQGPLETQYF. The DNA for the CDR3 is TGCAGTGCAAAATTACAGGGGCCCTTAGAGACCCAGTACTTC.

In its sample, this clonotype was seen many times. The chain couples TRBV5-1 to TRBJ2-7; the match to TRBD2 covers 7 bases. J gave up 1 base and V 0 bases, and 7 bases lay outside the gene matches. Germline V gene lookup returns CDR1 SGHRS and CDR2 YFSETQ. The length of the CDR3 is 16 residues. The CDR3 loop is CASSLGASGSSYEQYF. CDR3 in DNA: TGCGCCAGCAGCTTGGGAGCTAGCGGTTCTTCCTACGAGCAGTACTTC.

The chain employs TRBV14 and TRBJ2-1; 8 bases agree with TRBD1. The germline gives CDR1 SGHDN, CDR2 FVKESK. The CDR3 loop spans 14 amino acids. Trimming took 1 base from V and 9 from J; bases not matched to a gene: 5. CDR3 loop: CASSQGDRGSEQFF. DNA for the CDR3: TGTGCCAGCAGCCAAGGCGACAGGGGATCTGAGCAGTTCTTC. Complete variable domain (other parts from reference TRBV14 and TRBJ2-1): EAGVTQFPSHSVIEKGQTVTLRCDPISGHDNLYWYRRVMGKEIKFLLHFVKESKQDESGMPNNRFLAERTGGTYSTLKVQPAELEDSGVYFCASSQGDRGSEQFFGPGTRLTVL.

The chain links TRBV24-1 to TRBJ2-2; D unresolved. The CDR3 is 12 amino acids. Trimming took 5 bases from V and 5 from J, leaving 5 bases between them. Looked up from germline, CDR1 is KGHDR and CDR2 is SFDVKD. The DNA of the CDR3 is TGTGCCACCAGTGGTTGGACCGGGGAGCTGTTTTTT. Translated, it gives CATSGWTGELFF.

This clonotype turned up a few times. The chain uses TRBV5-4 and TRBJ2-5, with 10 bases that match TRBD2. Germline V gene sequence: CDR1 SGHNT, CDR2 YYREEE (reference sequence). This CDR3 is built from 17 residues. With V trimmed by 4 bases and J by 2 bases, 11 bases remained unmatched. The CDR3: CASSRGTSALQQETQYF. CDR3 in DNA: TGTGCCAGCAGCCGTGGGACTAGCGCCTTGCAACAAGAGACCCAGTACTTC.

This clonotype was observed a handful of times. The chain uses TRBV25-1 and TRBJ2-3, with no clear D. Trimming stripped 3 bases from V and 4 bases from J, with 11 bases between. There are 14 residues in the CDR3. Germline CDR1 and CDR2: MGHDK and SYGVNS. The CDR3 nucleotides read TGTGCCAGCAGTGACCCCTCCGCGGCAGATACGCAGTATTTT. It is translated as CASSDPSAADTQYF.

J is TRBJ1-4 and V is TRBV7-9; D not resolved. Germline CDR1 and CDR2: SEHNR and FQNEAQ (reference sequence). Between the trimmed V and J ends, which lost 5 bases and 8 bases, there was a span of 15 bases. This CDR3 spans 14 amino acids. The CDR3 DNA reads TGTGCCAGCAGCCCCCGGGAGGGAGAAGAAAAACTGTTTTTT. Translated: CASSPREGEEKLFF.

This chain uses TRBV20-1 with TRBJ2-2; D gene ambiguous. V was cut by 2 bases and J by 3 bases, with 13 bases left in between. Germline CDR1 DFQATT, CDR2 SNEGSKA (reference sequence). There are 15 residues in the CDR3. Here the CDR3 reads CSARRARAYTGELFF. The CDR3 DNA follows: TGCAGTGCTAGAAGAGCCCGGGCGTACACCGGGGAGCTGTTTTTT.

This clonotype was observed a handful of times. The chain has TRBV3-1 and TRBJ1-4, with a possible D match to TRBD1 (5 bases). The CDR3 has 20 residues. V was shortened by 6 bases and J by 1 base, with 27 bases between the two germline ends. Per germline, CDR1 LGHDT and CDR2 YNNKEL (reference sequence). This CDR3 is CASSTSPGLMPTRTNEKLFF. In DNA form, the CDR3 reads TGTGCCAGCAGTACATCTCCGGGACTGATGCCCACGAGAACTAATGAAAAACTGTTTTTT.

This clonotype was recorded many times. The rearrangement joins TRBV20-1 to TRBJ2-7; the match to TRBD2 covers 8 bases. Germline CDR1 DFQATT, CDR2 SNEGSKA (reference sequence). The V segment lost 6 bases and the J segment 5 bases; nucleotides outside the gene matches: 9. There are 13 residues in the CDR3. The CDR3 region is CSARDRGGDEQYF. CDR3 DNA: TGCAGTGCCCGGGACCGGGGGGGCGACGAGCAGTACTTC.

This clonotype was seen ten or more times. The rearrangement links TRBV6-2 or TRBV6-3 to TRBJ1-5; D is unclear. The CDR3 totals 15 residues. With 2 bases removed from V and 5 bases from J, the gap between germline ends came to 13 bases. CDR1 MNHEY and CDR2 SVGEGT come from the germline V gene. CDR3 sequence reads: CASSYVGRPDQPQHF. The CDR3 DNA sequence: TGTGCCAGCAGTTACGTGGGGAGACCGGATCAGCCCCAGCATTTT.

This clonotype was counted at least ten times. The rearrangement links TRBV20-1 to TRBJ2-5, with 10 bases matching TRBD2. The CDR3 runs to 14 residues. The germline CDR1 and CDR2 sequences are DFQATT and SNEGSKA (reference sequence). The J segment lost 5 bases and the V segment lost 2 bases, leaving 5 bases of the junction unmatched. The CDR3 spells CSARPSGGSETQYF. CDR3 nucleotide sequence: TGCAGTGCTAGACCTAGCGGGGGCTCTGAGACCCAGTACTTC.

This clonotype has more than one count but fewer than ten. V usage is TRBV7-2 and J usage is TRBJ2-3; 7 positions agree with TRBD2. The CDR3 is 15 residues long. The germline V gene has CDR1 SGHTA and CDR2 FQGNSA. V lost 3 bases to trimming and J lost 4 bases; unmatched junction nucleotides: 7. The CDR3 reads CASSFSVAGADTQYF. The CDR3 DNA follows: TGTGCCAGCAGCTTCAGTGTCGCGGGGGCAGATACGCAGTATTTT. Full variable domain (outside the CDR3, taken from reference TRBV7-2 and TRBJ2-3): GAGVSQSPSNKVTEKGKDVELRCDPISGHTALYWYRQSLGQGLEFLIYFQGNSAPDKSGLPSDRFSAERTGGSVSTLTIQRTQQEDSAVYLCASSFSVAGADTQYFGPGTRLTVL.

The chain recombines TRBV9 with TRBJ2-6; the D call may be TRBD1 or TRBD2 (5 bases each). V lost 4 bases to trimming and J lost 0 bases, with 14 bases between them. Germline-derived CDR1 and CDR2 are SGDLS and YYNGEE. There are 17 residues in the CDR3. Written as DNA, the CDR3 is TGTGCCAGCAGCAAGACGGGGCGGAGCTCTGGGGCCAACGTCCTGACTTTC. This sequence encodes CASSKTGRSSGANVLTF.

This clonotype was found many times. DNA for the CDR3: TGTGCCAGCAGCCGACGGAACGACTACGAGCAGTACTTC. Translating gives CASSRRNDYEQYF. This chain links TRBV3-1 with TRBJ2-7; D is unresolved. The germline V gene has CDR1 LGHDT and CDR2 YNNKEL (reference sequence). The V end was cut by 4 bases, the J end by 3 bases, with 10 bases between. CDR3 length equals 13 residues.

This chain links TRBV2 with TRBJ1-6; no clear D gene. There are 10 residues in the CDR3. Per germline, CDR1 SNHLY and CDR2 FYNNEI. The ends were cut back, 10 bases at V and 14 bases at J, with 12 bases in the middle. In DNA form, the CDR3 reads TGTGCCACCAACGTTGGAGCCCTCCACTTT. It is translated as CATNVGALHF. The variable domain in full, with the rest retrieved from reference TRBV2 and TRBJ1-6, is EPEVTQTPSHQVTQMGQEVILRCVPISNHLYFYWYRQILGQKVEFLVSFYNNEISEKSEIFDDQFSVERPDGSNFTLKIRSTKLEDSAMYFCATNVGALHFGNGTRLTVT.

The sample holds a few counts of this clonotype. The chain couples TRBV20-1 to TRBJ2-1; 9 bases align to TRBD2. The CDR3 spans 14 residues. The germline CDR1 and CDR2 sequences are DFQATT and SNEGSKA (reference sequence). V was clipped by 0 bases and J by 8 bases; unmatched bases: 5. CDR3 bases: TGCAGTGCTAGAGATGGTAGCGGGGGCGATGAGCAGTTCTTC. As protein: CSARDGSGGDEQFF.

This sequence joins TRBV25-1 and TRBJ1-2; TRBD1 matches 9 bases. Germline CDR1 reads MGHDK; CDR2 reads SYGVNS. The CDR3 totals 15 residues. V shed 7 bases, J shed 4 bases, and the junction held 10 bases outside the gene matches. CDR3 region: CASKPQGAQVYGYTF. The CDR3 DNA reads TGTGCCAGCAAACCACAGGGGGCGCAGGTCTATGGCTACACCTTC.

This clonotype was observed many times. The chain carries TRBV5-1 and TRBJ1-1; TRBD1 might be the D (6 bases). Germline CDR1 SGHRS, CDR2 YFSETQ. Trimming took off 3 bases at V and 6 bases at J, with 15 bases between the two ends. This CDR3 is 14 amino acids long. Written as DNA, the CDR3 is TGCGCCAGCAGCTGGTCAGGGGCACAAGCTGAAGCTTTCTTT. Translation: CASSWSGAQAEAFF.

This clonotype was recorded at least ten times. This chain links TRBV3-1 with TRBJ2-3; 7 nucleotides match TRBD1. V lost 1 base, J lost 4 bases, and 2 bases stayed unmatched. CDR1 and CDR2 from the germline V gene are LGHDT and YNNKEL (reference sequence). The CDR3 spans 14 residues. For the CDR3, the DNA is TGTGCCAGCAGCCAAGGAGGGGGCGCAGATACGCAGTATTTT. Translating it yields CASSQGGGADTQYF.

A few counts support this clonotype. This chain links TRBV5-1 with TRBJ1-4; D is unresolved. Germline V gene data show CDR1 as SGHRS and CDR2 as YFSETQ. V gave up 3 bases and J gave up 8 bases, with 11 bases separating them. The CDR3 contains 13 residues. This chain's CDR3 is CASSWRSNEKLFF. The CDR3 bases are TGCGCCAGCAGCTGGCGATCCAACGAAAAACTGTTTTTT.

V is TRBV9 and J is TRBJ1-2, with D tentatively TRBD1 (6 bases). The CDR3 loop spans 13 amino acids. Trimming removed 0 bases at V and 4 bases at J, with 7 bases between. Per the germline V gene, CDR1 is SGDLS and CDR2 is YYNGEE. The CDR3 sequence is CASSVEQGYGYTF. The CDR3 coding sequence is TGTGCCAGCAGCGTAGAACAGGGCTATGGCTACACCTTC. Full variable domain (missing parts from reference TRBV9 and TRBJ1-2): DSGVTQTPKHLITATGQRVTLRCSPRSGDLSVYWYQQSLDQGLQFLIQYYNGEERAKGNILERFSAQQFPDLHSELNLSSLELGDSALYFCASSVEQGYGYTFGSGTRLTVV.

This clonotype has a count of ten or more. V gene TRBV5-6 combines with J gene TRBJ2-6, with TRBD1 matching 9 bases. Per germline, CDR1 SGHDT and CDR2 YYEEEE. The J segment lost 2 bases and the V segment lost 4 bases, leaving 10 bases of the junction unmatched. The CDR3 sequence is 18 residues long. CDR3 coding DNA: TGTGCCAGCAGCATCGATGGACAGGGGAGGGCTGGGGCCAACGTCCTGACTTTC. Amino acid sequence: CASSIDGQGRAGANVLTF.

This clonotype showed up many times. This rearrangement joins TRBV15 to TRBJ1-2; 9 bases map to TRBD1. J gave up 6 bases and V 9 bases, and 14 bases lay outside the gene matches. This CDR3 spans 15 amino acids. Germline V CDR1 and CDR2: LNHNV, YYDKDF (reference sequence). The CDR3 loop reads CATERPGQGRDGYTF. CDR3 nucleotide sequence: TGTGCCACAGAAAGACCGGGACAGGGTAGGGATGGCTACACCTTC.